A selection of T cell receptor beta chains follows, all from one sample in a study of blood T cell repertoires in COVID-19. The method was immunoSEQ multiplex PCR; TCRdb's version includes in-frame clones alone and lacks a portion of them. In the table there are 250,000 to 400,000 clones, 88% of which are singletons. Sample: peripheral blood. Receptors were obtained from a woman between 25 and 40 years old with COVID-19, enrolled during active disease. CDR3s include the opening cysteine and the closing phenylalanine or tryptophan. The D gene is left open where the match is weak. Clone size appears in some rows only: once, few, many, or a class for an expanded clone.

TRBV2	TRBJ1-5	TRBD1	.	TGTGCCAGCAGTGTTGTGGGACAGGGGTTGTCGAGCAATCAGCCCCAGCATTTT	CASSVVGQGLSSNQPQHF
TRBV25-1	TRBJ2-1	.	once	TGTGCCAGCAGTGAAGGTGGTGGTACAGGCCGCAGCAATGAGCAGTTCTTC	CASSEGGGTGRSNEQFF
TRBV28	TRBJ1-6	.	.	TGTGCCAGCAGTACCCTTATACACCTGCTGGTTCGTTCACCCCTCCACTTT	CASSTLIHLLVRSPLHF
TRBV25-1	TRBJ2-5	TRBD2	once	TGTGCCAGCAAAACTAGCGGGGTTAATTTTGAGACCCAGTACTTC	CASKTSGVNFETQYF
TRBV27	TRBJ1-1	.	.	TGTGCCCATAGCCCCTTTAGTGGAAAAAAGAACACTGAAGCTTTCTTT	CAHSPFSGKKNTEAFF
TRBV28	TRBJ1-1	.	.	TGTGCCAGCACCCAGGGGACGACAGGAATCACTGAAGCTTTCTTT	CASTQGTTGITEAFF
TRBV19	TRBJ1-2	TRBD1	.	TGTGCCAGTAGTTTACCCGGGACAGGGGGCTATGGCTACACCTTC	CASSLPGTGGYGYTF
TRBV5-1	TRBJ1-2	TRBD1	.	TGCGCCAGCAACCCGACAGGGGGCGTCGATGGCTACACCTTC	CASNPTGGVDGYTF
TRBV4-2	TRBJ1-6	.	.	TGTGCCAGCAGGTCTGTACAGGACGATAATTCACCCCTCCACTTT	CASRSVQDDNSPLHF
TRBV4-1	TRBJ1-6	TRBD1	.	TGCGCCAGCAGCCAAGAACGGGCACAGGGGAAGCCCCTCCACTTT	CASSQERAQGKPLHF
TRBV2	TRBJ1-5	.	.	TGTGCCAGCAGCCCCGACAGTTTAGGCAATCAGCCCCAGCATTTT	CASSPDSLGNQPQHF
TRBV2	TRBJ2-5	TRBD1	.	TGTGCCAGCACTAAGACAGGGGGCTGGCAAGAGACCCAGTACTTC	CASTKTGGWQETQYF
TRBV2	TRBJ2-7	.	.	TGTGCCAGCAGTGAAGAGACGGGGAGCTACGAGCAGTACTTC	CASSEETGSYEQYF
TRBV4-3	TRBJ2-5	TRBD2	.	TGCGCCAGCAGCCCATCACGACTAGCGGGGGGTAGGCAAGAGACCCAGTACTTC	CASSPSRLAGGRQETQYF
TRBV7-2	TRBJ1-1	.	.	TGTGCCAGCAGCTTAGCGGACGGGGGTTTCACTGAAGCTTTCTTT	CASSLADGGFTEAFF
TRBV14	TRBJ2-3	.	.	TGTGCCAGCAGCCAAGAGGTTGGAGGGGGCGATGGCACAGATACGCAGTATTTT	CASSQEVGGGDGTDTQYF
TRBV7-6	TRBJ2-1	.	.	TGTGCCAGCTCAGACCCCGACAGTTACAATGAGCAGTTCTTC	CASSDPDSYNEQFF
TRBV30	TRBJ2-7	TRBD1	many	TGTGCCTACCACAGGGGGCTCGAGCAGTACTTC	CAYHRGLEQYF
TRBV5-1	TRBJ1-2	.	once	TGCGCCAGCAGCTTGGTGGACAGACCAGATGGCTACACCTTC	CASSLVDRPDGYTF
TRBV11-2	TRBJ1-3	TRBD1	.	TGTGCCAGCAGCTTCGAACAGGGGGCGTACGGAAACACCATATATTTT	CASSFEQGAYGNTIYF
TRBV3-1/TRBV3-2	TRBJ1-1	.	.	TGTGCCAGCAGCAAAAGGGGAGAAGCTTTCTTT	CASSKRGEAFF
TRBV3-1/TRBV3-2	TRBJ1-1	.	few	TGTGCCAGCAGCCAAGACCTACAGGGGAACACTGAAGCTTTCTTT	CASSQDLQGNTEAFF
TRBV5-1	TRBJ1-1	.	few	TGCGCCAGCAGCTTTAGAGAGAACACTGAAGCTTTCTTT	CASSFRENTEAFF
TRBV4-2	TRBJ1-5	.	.	TGTGCCAGCAGTCTCTCGGGCAGCGGGGGTCAGCCCCAGCATTTT	CASSLSGSGGQPQHF
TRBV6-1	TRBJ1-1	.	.	TGTGCCAGCAGTGAAATATCCCTCGGTGATCAAGCTTTCTTT	CASSEISLGDQAFF
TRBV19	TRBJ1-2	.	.	TGTGCCAGTAACCCGCAGGGCCCCTATGGCTACACCTTC	CASNPQGPYGYTF
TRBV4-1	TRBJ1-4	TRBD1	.	TGCGCCAGCAGCCACCCCCGGGACAGGGGAACAACTAATGAAAAACTGTTTTTT	CASSHPRDRGTTNEKLFF
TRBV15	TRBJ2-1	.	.	TGTGCCACCAGCAGAGGGAGGTCCGCCTACAATGAGCAGTTCTTC	CATSRGRSAYNEQFF